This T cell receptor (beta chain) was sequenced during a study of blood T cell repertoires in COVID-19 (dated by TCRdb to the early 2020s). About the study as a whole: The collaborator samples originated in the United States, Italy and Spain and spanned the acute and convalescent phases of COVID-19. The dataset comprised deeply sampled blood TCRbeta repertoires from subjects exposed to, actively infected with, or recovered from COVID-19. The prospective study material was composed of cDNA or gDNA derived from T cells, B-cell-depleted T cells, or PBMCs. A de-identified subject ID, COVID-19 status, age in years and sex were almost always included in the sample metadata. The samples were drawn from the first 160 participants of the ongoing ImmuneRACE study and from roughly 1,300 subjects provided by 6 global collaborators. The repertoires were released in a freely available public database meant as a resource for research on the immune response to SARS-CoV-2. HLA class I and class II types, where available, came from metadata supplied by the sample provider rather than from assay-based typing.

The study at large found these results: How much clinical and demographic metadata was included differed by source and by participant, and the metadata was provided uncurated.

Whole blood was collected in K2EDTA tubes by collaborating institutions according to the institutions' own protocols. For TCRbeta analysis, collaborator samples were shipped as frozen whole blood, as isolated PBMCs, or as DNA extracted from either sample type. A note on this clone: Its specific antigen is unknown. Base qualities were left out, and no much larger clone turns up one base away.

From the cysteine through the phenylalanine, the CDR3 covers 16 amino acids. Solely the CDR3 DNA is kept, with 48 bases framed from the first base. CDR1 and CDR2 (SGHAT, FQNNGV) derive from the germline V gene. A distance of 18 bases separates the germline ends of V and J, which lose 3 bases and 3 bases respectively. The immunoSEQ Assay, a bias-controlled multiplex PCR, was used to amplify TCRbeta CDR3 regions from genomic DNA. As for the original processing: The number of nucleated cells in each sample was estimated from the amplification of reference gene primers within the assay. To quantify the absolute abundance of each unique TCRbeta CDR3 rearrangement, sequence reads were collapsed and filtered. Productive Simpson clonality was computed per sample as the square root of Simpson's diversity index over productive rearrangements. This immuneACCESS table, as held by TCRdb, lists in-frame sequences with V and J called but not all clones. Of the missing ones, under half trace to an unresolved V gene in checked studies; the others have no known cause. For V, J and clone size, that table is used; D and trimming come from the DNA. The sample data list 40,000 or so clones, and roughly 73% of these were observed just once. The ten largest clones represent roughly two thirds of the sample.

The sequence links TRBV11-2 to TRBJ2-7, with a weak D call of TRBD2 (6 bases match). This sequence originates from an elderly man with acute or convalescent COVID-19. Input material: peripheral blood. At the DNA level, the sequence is TGTGCCAGCAGCTTCGGTAGTCAGGGAGGCATCTACGAGCAGTACTTC. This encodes CASSFGSQGGIYEQYF.